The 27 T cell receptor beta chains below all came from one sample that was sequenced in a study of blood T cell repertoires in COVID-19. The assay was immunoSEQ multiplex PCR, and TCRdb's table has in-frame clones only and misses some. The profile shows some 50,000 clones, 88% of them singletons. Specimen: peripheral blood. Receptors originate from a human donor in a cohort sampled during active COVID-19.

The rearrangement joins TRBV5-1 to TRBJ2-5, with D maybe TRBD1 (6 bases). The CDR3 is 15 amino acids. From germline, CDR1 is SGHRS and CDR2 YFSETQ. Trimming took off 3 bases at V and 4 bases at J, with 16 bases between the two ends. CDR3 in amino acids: CASSYPQGRPETQYF. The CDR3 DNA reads TGCGCCAGCAGCTACCCCCAGGGGCGCCCAGAGACCCAGTACTTC.

The CDR3 bases are TGTGCCAGCAGTGAAGGGGGAGGTCAGGGCCAGCCCCAGCATTTT. It translates to CASSEGGGQGQPQHF. The chain employs TRBV6-1 and TRBJ1-5; TRBD1 might be the D (5 bases). V was pared by 1 base and J by 7 bases, with 14 bases between. CDR1 and CDR2 (germline): MNHNS, SASEGT. The CDR3 loop spans 15 amino acids.

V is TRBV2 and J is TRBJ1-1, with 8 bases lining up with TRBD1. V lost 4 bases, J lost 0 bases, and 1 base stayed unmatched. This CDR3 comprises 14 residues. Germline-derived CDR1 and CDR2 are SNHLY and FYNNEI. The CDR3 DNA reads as TGTGCCAGCAGTGGACAGGGGATGAACACTGAAGCTTTCTTT. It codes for CASSGQGMNTEAFF.

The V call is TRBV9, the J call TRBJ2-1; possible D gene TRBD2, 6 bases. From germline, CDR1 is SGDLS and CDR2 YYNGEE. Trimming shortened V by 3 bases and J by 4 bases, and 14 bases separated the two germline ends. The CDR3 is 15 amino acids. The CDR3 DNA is TGTGCCAGCAGCGGGCGGGACTCGTCATACAATGAGCAGTTCTTC. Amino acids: CASSGRDSSYNEQFF.

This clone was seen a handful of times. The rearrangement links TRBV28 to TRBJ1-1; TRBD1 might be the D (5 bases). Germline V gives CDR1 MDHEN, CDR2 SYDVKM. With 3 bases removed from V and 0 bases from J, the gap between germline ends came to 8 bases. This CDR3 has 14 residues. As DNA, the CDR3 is TGTGCCAGCAGTTTTCCCAGGGTGAACACTGAAGCTTTCTTT. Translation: CASSFPRVNTEAFF.

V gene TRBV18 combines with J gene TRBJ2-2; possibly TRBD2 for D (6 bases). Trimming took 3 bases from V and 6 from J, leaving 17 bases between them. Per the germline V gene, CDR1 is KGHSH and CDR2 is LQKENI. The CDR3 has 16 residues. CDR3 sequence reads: CASSPYGTPTPGELFF. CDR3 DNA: TGTGCCAGCTCACCCTACGGGACTCCCACTCCCGGGGAGCTGTTTTTT.

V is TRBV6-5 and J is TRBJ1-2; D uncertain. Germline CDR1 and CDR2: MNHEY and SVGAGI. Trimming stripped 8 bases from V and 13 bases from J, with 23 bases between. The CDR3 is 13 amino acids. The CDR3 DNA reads TGTGCCAGCGATGCGGTGAATCTCAAGGCTAGCACCTTC. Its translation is CASDAVNLKASTF.

The CDR3 nucleotides are TGCGCCAGCAGCTTGGTTCTAGCGGGAGATTCCAATGAGCAGTTCTTC. Translating gives CASSLVLAGDSNEQFF. The rearrangement joins TRBV5-1 to TRBJ2-1, with TRBD2 identical over 10 bases. The CDR3 runs 16 residues. The J segment lost 6 bases and the V segment lost 0 bases, leaving 6 bases of the junction unmatched. CDR1 and CDR2 (germline): SGHRS, YFSETQ.

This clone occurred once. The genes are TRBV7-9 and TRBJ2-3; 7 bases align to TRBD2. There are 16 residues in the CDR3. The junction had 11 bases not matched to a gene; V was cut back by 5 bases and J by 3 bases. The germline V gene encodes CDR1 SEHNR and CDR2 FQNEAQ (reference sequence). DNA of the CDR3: TGTGCCAGCAGCCTAAAAGAGTGGCGGGAGACAGATACGCAGTATTTT. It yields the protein CASSLKEWRETDTQYF.

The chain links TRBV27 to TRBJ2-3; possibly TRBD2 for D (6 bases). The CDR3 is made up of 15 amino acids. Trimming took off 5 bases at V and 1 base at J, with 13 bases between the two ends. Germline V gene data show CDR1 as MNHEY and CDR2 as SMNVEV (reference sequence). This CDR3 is CASSLPGGGTDTQYF. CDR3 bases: TGTGCCAGCAGTCTCCCTGGCGGGGGCACAGATACGCAGTATTTT.

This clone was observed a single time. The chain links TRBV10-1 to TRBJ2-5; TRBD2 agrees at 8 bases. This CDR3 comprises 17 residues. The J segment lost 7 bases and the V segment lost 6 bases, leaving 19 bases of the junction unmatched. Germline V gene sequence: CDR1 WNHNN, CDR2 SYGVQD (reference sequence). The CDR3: CASRGSQFFSAGGTQYF. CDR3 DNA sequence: TGCGCCAGCAGGGGTTCCCAGTTTTTTTCGGCGGGGGGGACCCAGTACTTC.

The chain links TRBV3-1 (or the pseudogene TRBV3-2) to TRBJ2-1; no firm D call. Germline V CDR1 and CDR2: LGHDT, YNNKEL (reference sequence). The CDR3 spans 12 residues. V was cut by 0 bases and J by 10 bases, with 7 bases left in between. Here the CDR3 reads CASSQDTREQFF. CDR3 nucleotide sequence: TGTGCCAGCAGCCAAGATACCAGGGAGCAGTTCTTC.

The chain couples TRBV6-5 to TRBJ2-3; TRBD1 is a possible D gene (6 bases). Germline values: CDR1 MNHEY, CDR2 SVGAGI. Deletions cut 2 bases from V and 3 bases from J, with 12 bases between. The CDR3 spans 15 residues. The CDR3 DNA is TGTGCCAGCAGTTACCAACAGGGTTGGACAGATACGCAGTATTTT. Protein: CASSYQQGWTDTQYF.

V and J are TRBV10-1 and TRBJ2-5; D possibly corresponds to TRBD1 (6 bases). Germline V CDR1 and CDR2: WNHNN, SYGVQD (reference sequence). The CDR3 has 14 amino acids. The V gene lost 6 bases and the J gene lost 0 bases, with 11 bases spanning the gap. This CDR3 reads CASRFRDNQETQYF. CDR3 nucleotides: TGCGCCAGCAGGTTCCGGGACAACCAAGAGACCCAGTACTTC.

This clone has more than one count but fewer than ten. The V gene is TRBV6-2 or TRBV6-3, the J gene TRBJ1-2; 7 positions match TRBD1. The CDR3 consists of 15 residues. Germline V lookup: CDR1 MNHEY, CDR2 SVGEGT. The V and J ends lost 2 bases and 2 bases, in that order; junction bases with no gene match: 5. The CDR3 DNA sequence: TGTGCCAGCAGTTACAGATTGACAGGGAACTATGGCTACACCTTC. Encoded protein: CASSYRLTGNYGYTF.

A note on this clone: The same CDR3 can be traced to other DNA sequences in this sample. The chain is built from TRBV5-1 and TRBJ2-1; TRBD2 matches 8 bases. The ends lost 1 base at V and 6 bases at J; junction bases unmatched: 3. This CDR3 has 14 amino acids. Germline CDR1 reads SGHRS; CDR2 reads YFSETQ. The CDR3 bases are TGCGCCAGCAGCTTGACTAGCGGCTCCAATGAGCAGTTCTTC. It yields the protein CASSLTSGSNEQFF.

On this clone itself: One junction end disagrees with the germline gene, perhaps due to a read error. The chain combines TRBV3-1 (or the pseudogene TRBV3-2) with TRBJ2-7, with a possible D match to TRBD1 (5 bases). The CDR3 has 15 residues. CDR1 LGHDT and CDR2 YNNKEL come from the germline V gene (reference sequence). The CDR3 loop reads CASSQGRTYSFEQYF. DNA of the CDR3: TGTGCCAGCAGCCAAGGTCGGACATACTCCTTCGAGCAGTACTTC.

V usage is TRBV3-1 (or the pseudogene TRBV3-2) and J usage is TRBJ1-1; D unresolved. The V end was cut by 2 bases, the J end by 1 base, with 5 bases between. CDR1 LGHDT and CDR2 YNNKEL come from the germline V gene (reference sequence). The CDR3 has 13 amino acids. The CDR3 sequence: CASSQFKNTEAFF. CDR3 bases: TGTGCCAGCAGCCAATTCAAGAACACTGAAGCTTTCTTT.

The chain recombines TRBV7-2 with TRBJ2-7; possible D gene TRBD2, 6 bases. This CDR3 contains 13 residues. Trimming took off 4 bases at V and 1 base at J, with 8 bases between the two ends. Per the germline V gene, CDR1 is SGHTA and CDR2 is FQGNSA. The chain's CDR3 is CASSSGTSYEQYF. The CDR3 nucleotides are TGTGCCAGCAGCTCCGGGACTTCCTACGAGCAGTACTTC.

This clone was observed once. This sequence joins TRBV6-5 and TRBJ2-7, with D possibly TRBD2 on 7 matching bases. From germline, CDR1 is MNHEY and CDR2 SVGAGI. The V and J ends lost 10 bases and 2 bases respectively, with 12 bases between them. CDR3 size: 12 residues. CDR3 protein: CATWGGPYEQYF. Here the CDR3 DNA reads TGTGCCACCTGGGGGGGGCCCTACGAGCAGTACTTC.

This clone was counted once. The CDR3 loop reads CASSLGLAGRDTQYF. DNA of the CDR3: TGTGCCAGCAGCTTAGGACTAGCGGGAAGGGATACGCAGTATTTT. The rearrangement links TRBV7-8 to TRBJ2-3, with TRBD2 matching 11 bases. J was trimmed by 6 bases and V by 1 base; bases with no gene match: 3. This CDR3 has 15 amino acids. Germline V lookup: CDR1 SGHVS, CDR2 FQNEAQ.

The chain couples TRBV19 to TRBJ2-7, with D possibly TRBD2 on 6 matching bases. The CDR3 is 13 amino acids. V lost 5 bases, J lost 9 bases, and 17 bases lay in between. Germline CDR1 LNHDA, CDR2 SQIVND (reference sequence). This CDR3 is CASSGIGGTPQYF. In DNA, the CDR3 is TGTGCCAGTAGTGGAATCGGAGGGACTCCGCAGTACTTC.

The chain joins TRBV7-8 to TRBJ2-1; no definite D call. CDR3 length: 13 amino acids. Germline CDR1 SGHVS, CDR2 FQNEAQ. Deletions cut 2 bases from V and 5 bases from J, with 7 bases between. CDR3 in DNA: TGTGCCAGCAGCTTATTCAGGAACAATGAGCAGTTCTTC. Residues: CASSLFRNNEQFF.

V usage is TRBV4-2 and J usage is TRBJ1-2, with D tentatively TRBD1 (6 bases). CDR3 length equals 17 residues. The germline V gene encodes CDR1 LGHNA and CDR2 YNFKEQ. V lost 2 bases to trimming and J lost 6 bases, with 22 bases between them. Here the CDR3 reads CASSQTPRQDTRDGYTF. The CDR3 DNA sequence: TGTGCCAGCAGCCAAACCCCCCGACAGGATACGCGAGATGGCTACACCTTC.

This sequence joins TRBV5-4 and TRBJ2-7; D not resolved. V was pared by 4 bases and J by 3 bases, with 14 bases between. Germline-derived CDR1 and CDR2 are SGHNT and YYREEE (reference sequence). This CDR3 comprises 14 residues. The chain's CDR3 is CASSEQPPDYEQYF. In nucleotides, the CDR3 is TGTGCCAGCAGCGAACAGCCTCCTGACTACGAGCAGTACTTC. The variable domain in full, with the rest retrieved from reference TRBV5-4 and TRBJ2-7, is ETGVTQSPTHLIKTRGQQVTLRCSSQSGHNTVSWYQQALGQGPQFIFQYYREEENGRGNFPPRFSGLQFPNYSSELNVNALELDDSALYLCASSEQPPDYEQYFGPGTRLTVT.

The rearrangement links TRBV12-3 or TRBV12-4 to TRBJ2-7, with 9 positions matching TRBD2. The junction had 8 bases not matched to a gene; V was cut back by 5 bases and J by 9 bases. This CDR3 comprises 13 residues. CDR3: CASSTSGLYPQYF. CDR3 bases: TGTGCCAGCAGTACTAGCGGGCTCTACCCGCAGTACTTC.

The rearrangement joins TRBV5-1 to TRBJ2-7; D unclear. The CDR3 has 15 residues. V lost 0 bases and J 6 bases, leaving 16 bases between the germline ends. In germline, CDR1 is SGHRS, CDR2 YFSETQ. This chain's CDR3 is CASSLEPGLLGEQYF. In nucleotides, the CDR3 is TGCGCCAGCAGCTTGGAGCCAGGTTTATTGGGCGAGCAGTACTTC.